This TCR beta chain comes out of a study of Graves' ophthalmopathy and Graves' hyperthyroidism. Findings and limits, study-wide: With just over 70% sensitivity and 72% to 85% specificity, the model predicted ophthalmopathy progression.

Remarks on this clonotype: Antigen unknown.

RNA served as the template for amplifying TCR beta CDR3 regions. An initial RT-PCR round employing HTBI primers preceded a second-round multiplex PCR. TCRdb itself ran the multiplex PCR reads through MiXCR, one entry per CDR3 protein. The data contain about 220,000 distinct CDR3 sequences, around a fifth of them singletons. Moderate-to-severe activity, CAS at least 3, NOSPECS at least 4 and duration under 3 months characterized donors with ophthalmopathy. The PBMC fraction was derived from around 9.5 ml of fresh peripheral blood. Germline V gives CDR1 SNHLY, CDR2 FYNNEI. V dropped 10 bases and J dropped 8; count of bases not matched to a gene: 12. This CDR3 contains 13 residues.

Source material: peripheral blood. The V gene is TRBV2, the J gene TRBJ2-7, with TRBD1 matching over 9 bases. The source is a woman aged 50 to 60 with Graves' ophthalmopathy. The CDR3 region is CAKRTGVHSKQYF. The CDR3 region has the DNA TGTGCCAAAAGGACAGGGGTTCACTCTAAGCAGTACTTC.